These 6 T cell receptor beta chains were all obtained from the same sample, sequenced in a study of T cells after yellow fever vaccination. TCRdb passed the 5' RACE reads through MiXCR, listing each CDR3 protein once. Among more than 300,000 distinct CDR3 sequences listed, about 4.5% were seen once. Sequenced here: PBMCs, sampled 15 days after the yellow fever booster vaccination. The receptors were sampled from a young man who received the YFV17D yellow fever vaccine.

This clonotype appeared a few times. CDR3 sequence (DNA): TGTGCCAGCAGCCAACCCGGGACAGGAAACCAAGAGACCCAGTACTTC. It encodes CASSQPGTGNQETQYF. This chain connects TRBV3-1 to TRBJ2-5; 8 bases align to TRBD1. The trim removed 2 bases at V and 0 bases at J, leaving 5 bases unmatched. This CDR3 has 16 residues. Germline-derived CDR1 and CDR2 are LGHDT and YNNKEL (reference sequence).

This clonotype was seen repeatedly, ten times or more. The CDR3 loop is CAISASGHRGNTIYF. The CDR3 DNA sequence: TGTGCCATCAGTGCCTCGGGACACCGTGGAAACACCATATATTTT. This chain links TRBV10-3 with TRBJ1-3; the D gene is possibly TRBD1 (6 bases). Germline lookup yields CDR1 ENHRY and CDR2 SYGVKD. The CDR3 spans 15 residues. V gave up 4 bases and J gave up 3 bases, with 13 bases separating them.

Here the CDR3 reads CSARDPAGISAEAFF. The CDR3 nucleotides are TGCAGTGCTAGAGACCCCGCCGGTATTTCAGCTGAAGCTTTCTTT. This chain links TRBV20-1 with TRBJ1-1; D unresolved. Germline CDR1 and CDR2: DFQATT and SNEGSKA (reference sequence). The CDR3 is made up of 15 amino acids. The V end was cut by 0 bases, the J end by 6 bases, with 17 bases between.

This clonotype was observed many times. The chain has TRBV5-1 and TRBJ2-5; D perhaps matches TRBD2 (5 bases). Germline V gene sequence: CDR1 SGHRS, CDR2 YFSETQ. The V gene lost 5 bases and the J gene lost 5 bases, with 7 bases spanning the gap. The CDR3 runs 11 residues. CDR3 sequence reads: CASREEETQYF. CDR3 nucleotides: TGCGCCAGCAGGGAGGAGGAGACCCAGTACTTC.

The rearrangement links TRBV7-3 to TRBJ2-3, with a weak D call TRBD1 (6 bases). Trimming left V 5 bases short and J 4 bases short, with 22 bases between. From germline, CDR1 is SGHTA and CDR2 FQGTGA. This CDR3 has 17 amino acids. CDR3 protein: CASSLQGLSVSADTQYF. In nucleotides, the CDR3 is TGTGCCAGCAGCCTACAGGGCCTTAGCGTTTCAGCAGATACGCAGTATTTT. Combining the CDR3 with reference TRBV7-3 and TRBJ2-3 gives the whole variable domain GAGVSQTPSNKVTEKGKYVELRCDPISGHTALYWYRQSLGQGPEFLIYFQGTGAADDSGLPNDRFFAVRPEGSVSTLKIQRTERGDSAVYLCASSLQGLSVSADTQYFGPGTRLTVL.

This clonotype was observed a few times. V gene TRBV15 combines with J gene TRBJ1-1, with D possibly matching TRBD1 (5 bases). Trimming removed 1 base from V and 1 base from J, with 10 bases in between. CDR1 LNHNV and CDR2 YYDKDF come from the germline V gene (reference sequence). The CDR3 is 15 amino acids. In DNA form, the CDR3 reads TGTGCCACCAGCAGAGTCTCGACAGCGAACACTGAAGCTTTCTTT. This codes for CATSRVSTANTEAFF.